This T cell receptor (beta chain) was found in a study of vaccination and CD4 T cells after COVID-19. Researchers used the Oncomine TCR Beta short-read assay to sequence DNA from cultured CD4+ T cells. Genomic DNA was isolated from cultured CD4+ T cells. Each CDR3 protein gets one entry after TCRdb re-called the PCR reads with MiXCR. The repertoire holds several thousand distinct CDR3 sequences, with about two fifths as singletons. The germline CDR1 and CDR2 sequences are MDHEN and SYDVKM. This CDR3 is 16 amino acids long. V shed 4 bases and J 4 bases; nucleotides not matched to a gene: 6. This sample's treatment: roughly 10-day PBMC culture with coronavirus spike peptide pools or control peptides (ViraFEST assay). Investigators obtained the unexposed donor's CD4+ T cells before the COVID-19 pandemic (2011-2018). For this clonotype: Its antigen is unknown.

This receptor was identified in a human donor in good health. The gene calls are TRBV28 and TRBJ2-1, with 11 bases lining up with TRBD2. The sample consisted of CD4+ T cells from blood, cultured in vitro. The CDR3 DNA reads TGTGCCAGCAGTTCCATTAGCGGGAGGGAGTACAATGAGCAGTTCTTC. Its protein product is CASSSISGREYNEQFF.